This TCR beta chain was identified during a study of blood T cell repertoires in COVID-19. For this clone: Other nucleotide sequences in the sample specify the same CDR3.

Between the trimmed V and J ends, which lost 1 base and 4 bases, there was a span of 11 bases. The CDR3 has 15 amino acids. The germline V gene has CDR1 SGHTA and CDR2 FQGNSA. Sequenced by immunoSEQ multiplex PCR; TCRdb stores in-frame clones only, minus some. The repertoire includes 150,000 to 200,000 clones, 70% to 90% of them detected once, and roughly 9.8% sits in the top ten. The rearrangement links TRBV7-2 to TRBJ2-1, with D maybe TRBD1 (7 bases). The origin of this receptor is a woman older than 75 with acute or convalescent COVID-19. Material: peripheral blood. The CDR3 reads CASSLGAGGYNEQFF. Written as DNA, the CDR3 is TGTGCCAGCAGCTTAGGAGCAGGGGGGTACAATGAGCAGTTCTTC.